Presented here are 2 T cell receptor beta chains from one specimen sequenced in a study of shared clonotypes between healthy human individuals. The data were produced by immunoSEQ multiplex PCR, yet TCRdb's version contains in-frame clones alone and is incomplete. The top ten hold approximately 1.2% of the sample, which has approximately 1,500,000 clones, around 95% seen once. The sample taken for sequencing was naive CD4+ T cells sorted from blood. Sample subset: CD45RA+ positively selected. The source is a man between 25 and 39 years old in good health.

The chain uses TRBV18 and TRBJ2-5, with D perhaps matching TRBD1 (5 bases). Looked up from germline, CDR1 is KGHSH and CDR2 is LQKENI. The CDR3 is 15 amino acids. The germline V and J ends were trimmed by 2 bases and 5 bases, with 15 bases remaining between them. The CDR3 is CASSPNPGAGETQYF. In DNA form, the CDR3 reads TGTGCCAGCTCACCAAACCCTGGAGCAGGGGAGACCCAGTACTTC.

This chain connects TRBV7-9 to TRBJ2-7; the D is unclear. The CDR3 runs 13 residues. The ends were cut back, 3 bases at V and 0 bases at J, with 6 bases in the middle. Per the germline V gene, CDR1 is SEHNR and CDR2 is FQNEAQ (reference sequence). CDR3 sequence: CASSLSTSYEQYF. The CDR3 DNA is TGTGCCAGCAGCTTGTCTACCTCCTACGAGCAGTACTTC.